Below, 9 T cell receptor beta chains from the same sample are listed, as sequenced in a study of tumor and adjacent non-tumor tissue in lung cancer. RNA was extracted from bulk tissue without any cell sorting. A modified ARM-PCR protocol with three rounds of nested PCR amplified TCRbeta. Via MiXCR, TCRdb re-called the multiplex PCR reads, giving one row per CDR3 protein. The table lists fewer than 85,000 distinct CDR3 sequences, around 80% of them singletons. The sequencing input was lung tumor tissue. All receptors come from a woman in her forties or fifties with non-small cell lung cancer.

The rearrangement links TRBV6-2 or TRBV6-3 to TRBJ1-5; D not resolved. The CDR3 loop spans 16 amino acids. Trimming removed 2 bases at V and 6 bases at J, with 17 bases between. CDR1 and CDR2 from the germline V gene are MNHEY and SVGEGT. CDR3 in amino acids: CASSYHPRRYIQPQHF. As DNA, the CDR3 is TGTGCCAGCAGTTACCACCCCAGGCGATACATTCAGCCCCAGCATTTT.

The genes are TRBV27 and TRBJ1-2; 9 bases match TRBD1. V lost 4 bases, J lost 6 bases, and 9 bases stayed unmatched. The CDR3 is 15 residues long. The germline V gene has CDR1 MNHEY and CDR2 SMNVEV (reference sequence). The CDR3 DNA follows: TGTGCCAGCAGTTCCTCGGGACAGGGCGTAGATGGCTACACCTTC. Translated, it gives CASSSSGQGVDGYTF.

Points on this clonotype: At one end, the junction sequence differs from germline, possibly due to a read error. The J gene is TRBJ2-1, the V gene TRBV11-2; D ambiguous. CDR1 and CDR2 from the germline V gene are SGHAT and FQNNGV. This CDR3 region has 11 residues. CDR3 in DNA: TGTCCCAGCAGCTCAGGTATTGAGCAGTTCTTC. Its protein is CPSSSGIEQFF.

Concerning this clonotype: Compared with germline, one end of the junction differs, possibly owing to a read error. This sequence joins TRBV6-2 or TRBV6-3 and TRBJ2-1, with D unclear. The CDR3 totals 15 residues. From germline, CDR1 is MNHEY and CDR2 SVGEGT. The CDR3 here is CASSYRRSSYIEQFF. CDR3 in DNA: TGTGCCAGTAGTTACCGTCGGAGTTCCTACATTGAGCAGTTCTTC.

Comment on this clonotype: The junction and the germline gene differ at one end; a read error may be behind it. The chain uses TRBV24-1 and TRBJ2-1, with D tentatively TRBD2 (5 bases). The CDR3 contains 16 residues. CDR1 and CDR2 from the germline V gene are KGHDR and SFDVKD. The DNA for the CDR3 is TGTGCCACCAGTAGGGCCAGCAGCGGATCCTATAATGAGCAGTTCTTC. Its protein is CATSRASSGSYNEQFF.

This clonotype is categorized as medium-sized. The chain carries TRBV20-1 and TRBJ2-1; TRBD2 aligns across 11 bases. The germline CDR1 and CDR2 sequences are DFQATT and SNEGSKA (reference sequence). The CDR3 consists of 19 residues. Trimming removed 0 bases from V and 4 bases from J; junction bases left unmatched: 14. The CDR3 sequence is CSARDTDVGGLAEYNEQFF. CDR3 nucleotide sequence: TGCAGTGCTAGAGATACCGACGTAGGGGGACTAGCGGAATACAATGAGCAGTTCTTC.

Points on this clonotype: The junction and the germline gene differ at one end; a read error may be behind it. J is TRBJ1-1 and V is TRBV28; D unresolved. The CDR3 runs to 13 residues. Germline V CDR1 and CDR2: MDHEN, SYDVKM. In DNA, the CDR3 is TGTGCCAGCAATTTAGCCAGGATCTCTGGAGCTTTCTTC. Translating it yields CASNLARISGAFF. Looking up the rest from reference TRBV28 and TRBJ1-1 gives the full variable domain: DVKVTQSSRYLVKRTGEKVFLECVQDMDHENMFWYRQDPGLGLRLIYFSYDVKMKEKGDIPEGYSVSREKKERFSLILESASTNQTSMYLCASNLARISGAFFGQGTRLTVV.

This clonotype has just one count. The CDR3 does not close with the conserved phenylalanine or tryptophan, likely indicating a read error. The limits of the CDR3 on the DNA are not certain, so only TCRdb's listed CDR3 is given. This chain joins TRBV29-1 and TRBJ2-3; the table's D call TRBD2 went unverified against the DNA. The CDR3 sequence runs 13 residues, both termini included. Germline loops: CDR1 SQVTM, CDR2 ANQGSEA. This chain's CDR3 is CNVGTISGDTLYL.

This clonotype was seen only a few times. Given a much more abundant clone one base away, this may be a read error. It is likely a read error, because the conserved phenylalanine at the end of the CDR3 is missing. This chain uses TRBV12-3 or TRBV12-4 with TRBJ2-6; maybe TRBD1 (5 bases). V shed 5 bases and J shed 2 bases, with 7 bases lying between them. The CDR3 covers 14 residues. DNA for the CDR3: TGTGCCAGCAGTCCAGGGCCTGGGGCCAACGTCCTGACTTCC. Translation gives CASSPGPGANVLTS.